The rows below give T cell receptor beta chains drawn from one sample of a study of tumor-infiltrating lymphocytes in primary liver carcinoma. A single record per CDR3 protein comes from TCRdb applying MiXCR to the multiplex PCR reads. The sample shows more than 95,000 distinct CDR3 sequences, about four fifths of them seen only once. The sequenced sample consisted of liver tumor tissue from sampling region 3. All receptors derive from a man aged 35 to 55 with primary liver carcinoma and hepatitis B virus infection. CDR3s include the opening cysteine and the closing phenylalanine or tryptophan. A D gene is named only where the DNA matches it firmly. Size tells how often a clone was seen (once, few, many) or the class of an expanded clone, and some rows leave it out.

once | TRBJ2-6 | TRBV11-2 | . | TGTGCCACCCAGCGGTTGCGCACTGGGGCCAACGTCCTGACCTTC | CATQRLRTGANVLTF
. | TRBJ1-6 | TRBV28 | . | TGTGCCAGCAACCAACCACGCAATTCACCCCTCCACTTT | CASNQPRNSPLHF
once | TRBJ2-1 | TRBV6-5 | TRBD1 | TGTGCCAGCAGTGACACATCTGGGACAGGGCTATACAATGAGCAGTTCTTC | CASSDTSGTGLYNEQFF
. | TRBJ2-1 | TRBV25-1 | TRBD2 | TGTGCCAGTACAGCGGGAGACTCCTACAATGAGTGGTTCTTC | CASTAGDSYNEWFF
. | TRBJ2-7 | TRBV6-2/TRBV6-3 | . | TGTGCCAGCATTTACCCCCTAGGTGCGTGGGTCTACGAGCAGTACTTC | CASIYPLGAWVYEQYF
. | TRBJ2-1 | TRBV5-1 | TRBD2 | TGCGCCAGCAGCGCGGGACTAGCCGGGAACAATAAGCAGTTCTTC | CASSAGLAGNNKQFF
few | TRBJ2-7 | TRBV11-1 | . | TGTGCCAGCAGCTCACCCCGGGACTCATCCTACGAGCAGTACTTC | CASSSPRDSSYEQYF
many | TRBJ2-2 | TRBV4-3 | . | TGCGCCAGCAGCCAACTGGTCGGCCCGGGATCCGACACCGGGGAGCTGTTTTTT | CASSQLVGPGSDTGELFF
. | TRBJ1-1 | TRBV5-1 | TRBD1 | TGCGCCAGCAATTCGCAGACAGGGATGAACACTGAAGCTTTCTTT | CASNSQTGMNTEAFF
. | TRBJ2-7 | TRBV7-8 | . | TGTGTCAGCAGCTTTACCAGTGCCTACGAGCAGTACTTC | CVSSFTSAYEQYF
. | TRBJ2-5 | TRBV29-1 | . | TGCAGCGTTGAATGCACTGCGGGTAGATCGGAGACCCAGTACTTC | CSVECTAGRSETQYF
. | TRBJ2-5 | TRBV12-3/TRBV12-4 | . | TGTGTCACCAGTTTGGCGGGGACAGAGACTCAGTACTTC | CVTSLAGTETQYF
. | TRBJ2-1 | TRBV5-5 | TRBD2 | TGCGCCAGCACCTTGGAAGGGACTAGCGGGGGGAATGAGCAGTTCTTC | CASTLEGTSGGNEQFF
. | TRBJ1-2 | TRBV6-5 | . | TGTGCCAGCAGCACGGGGTTTGGCTATGGCTACGCCTTC | CASSTGFGYGYAF
. | TRBJ1-5 | TRBV5-1 | . | TGCGCCAGCAGCTTCGGGGGCGAAGGCAATGCGCCCCAGCATTTT | CASSFGGEGNAPQHF
. | TRBJ1-2 | TRBV12-3/TRBV12-4 | . | TGTGCCGGCACCCCGGGGGGCGAGGTCTATGGCTACACCTTC | CAGTPGGEVYGYTF
many | TRBJ2-2 | TRBV6-2/TRBV6-3 | . | TGTGCCAGCACCGGCGGGGCGGCTACCAACACCGGGGAGCTGTTTTTT | CASTGGAATNTGELFF
many | TRBJ2-5 | TRBV7-9 | . | TGTGCCAGCAGGAAGGGGCGGCCGGAAGAGACCCAGTACTTC | CASRKGRPEETQYF
. | TRBJ2-7 | TRBV28 | TRBD2 | TGTGCCAGCACTTCAACTAGCGGGAGTCGCTACAAGCAGTACTTC | CASTSTSGSRYKQYF
. | TRBJ1-5 | TRBV12-3/TRBV12-4 | . | TGTGCCAGCTGTACGAGGGGTGGGGGGCCCCAGCGTTTT | CASCTRGGGPQRF
. | TRBJ2-7 | TRBV5-5 | TRBD2 | TGTCCCAGCAGCTTGAGACTAGCGGAGTTGGGCTCATACGAGCAGTACTTC | CPSSLRLAELGSYEQYF
. | TRBJ2-6 | TRBV14 | . | TGTGACAGCAGCCCACGATGGACAGTGCTCCTCTCTGGGGCCAACATCCTGACTTTC | CDSSPRWTVLLSGANILTF
. | TRBJ2-5 | TRBV10-3 | TRBD1 | TGTGCCACCAGTAAGTCTAAGGGGGCGGCAGAGACCCGGTACTTC | CATSKSKGAAETRYF
. | TRBJ2-1 | TRBV29-1 | TRBD2 | TGCAGCGTTGATATGACTGCGGGGGTCGATGAGCAGTTCTTC | CSVDMTAGVDEQFF
. | TRBJ2-1 | TRBV6-6 | . | . | CASRYSVGQGIHNEHFF
few | TRBJ2-3 | TRBV18 | TRBD1 | TGTGCCAGCTCGCAGGACAGGACCACAGATACGCAGTATTTT | CASSQDRTTDTQYF
once | TRBJ2-7 | TRBV6-5 | . | TGTGCCAGCAGTTACGGGACCAGCTCCAATGAGCAGTACTTC | CASSYGTSSNEQYF
. | TRBJ2-1 | TRBV4-3 | . | TGCGCCAACAACCGAGATCCCTACTCAGAATACAATGAGCAGTTCTTC | CANNRDPYSEYNEQFF
. | TRBJ2-3 | TRBV14 | . | TGTGACAGCAGCCAAGACGGCGAAGATACGCAGTTTTTT | CDSSQDGEDTQFF
. | TRBJ2-1 | TRBV7-2 | TRBD2 | TGTGCCAGCAGCTTAGGGTCGGGAGGGCACAGTGAGCAGTTCTTC | CASSLGSGGHSEQFF
. | TRBJ1-1 | TRBV6-6 | TRBD1 | TGTGACAGCATCGGAATGGCAGGGGGCAACACTGAAACTTTCTTT | CDSIGMAGGNTETFF
. | TRBJ2-1 | TRBV12-3/TRBV12-4 | . | TGTGCCAGCGCCCGAAGGGGTGGGGATTCACTTAATGAGCAGTTCTTC | CASARRGGDSLNEQFF
. | TRBJ2-3 | TRBV28 | . | TGTGCCAGCAGCCCCCTTTTGGGGATTAGCACAGATATGCAGTATTTC | CASSPLLGISTDMQYF
. | TRBJ2-5 | TRBV2 | . | TGTGTCAGCAGTGCCTGGACTCAACAAGAGATCCAGTACTTC | CVSSAWTQQEIQYF
once | TRBJ2-1 | TRBV4-2 | . | TGCGCCAGTAGCCCAGGTAGCGGCCCAGATGATGAGCAGTTCTTC | CASSPGSGPDDEQFF
. | TRBJ1-5 | TRBV11-2 | . | TGTACCAGCGGCCTAAAAGAGGGACTGACGAATCAGCCCCAGCATTTT | CTSGLKEGLTNQPQHF
. | TRBJ1-2 | TRBV11-2 | . | TGTGCCAGTAGCATATTTGGTCTCTATGACTACACCTTC | CASSIFGLYDYTF
. | TRBJ2-7 | TRBV20-1 | . | TGCAGTGCTAGAGAAGGTAGCAGCTCCTATGAGCAGTACTTC | CSAREGSSSYEQYF
. | TRBJ2-1 | TRBV6-6 | TRBD2 | TGTGTCAGCAGTTACCTGGGCGGGAGGCCCGGCAATGAGCAGTTCTTC | CVSSYLGGRPGNEQFF
. | TRBJ1-2 | TRBV28 | TRBD1 | TGTGTCAGCAGTTTCGCCGGGACAGGGATTCTCTACTATGGCTACAGCTTC | CVSSFAGTGILYYGYSF
. | TRBJ2-2 | TRBV29-1 | TRBD1 | TGCAGCGTTTCGGGACAGGAGTTCACCGGGAAGCTGTTTTTT | CSVSGQEFTGKLFF
. | TRBJ2-7 | TRBV29-1 | . | TGCAGCGTCCTTACTAGTTGCCACGAGCTGTACTTC | CSVLTSCHELYF
. | TRBJ1-1 | TRBV12-3/TRBV12-4 | . | TGTGCCAGCGGCTCTTCCGATGCGAACACTGAGGCTTTATTT | CASGSSDANTEALF
. | TRBJ2-2 | TRBV6-5 | TRBD2 | TGTGCCAGCAGCAACGGGGGGACGGGGTTTGGGGAGCTGTTTTTT | CASSNGGTGFGELFF
. | TRBJ2-6 | TRBV6-2/TRBV6-3 | TRBD2 | TGTACCAGCAGTACCCTAGCGGGAGGGAACTCTGGGGTCAACGTCCTGACTTTC | CTSSTLAGGNSGVNVLTF
. | TRBJ1-1 | TRBV5-5 | . | TGTGCCAGCAACCATAAGGGTGAACGGTACACTGAAGCTTTCTTT | CASNHKGERYTEAFF
. | TRBJ2-2 | TRBV29-1 | TRBD2 | TGCAGCTTCTTGGGGAGGGGTGGGGCGAACACCGTGGAGCTGTTTTTT | CSFLGRGGANTVELFF
. | TRBJ2-3 | TRBV5-1 | . | TGCTCCAGTAGCTCCGCCGGGAGCTGGACAGATACGCAGTATTTT | CSSSSAGSWTDTQYF
once | TRBJ1-1 | TRBV12-3/TRBV12-4 | TRBD1 | TGTGCCAGCGTGAGACAGGGCTATACTGAAGCTTTCTTT | CASVRQGYTEAFF
. | TRBJ2-4 | TRBV29-1 | . | TGCAGCGGGGTGGACATGGCCAAAAACATTCAGTACTTC | CSGVDMAKNIQYF
. | TRBJ2-7 | TRBV5-6 | TRBD1 | TGTACCATCAGCTCGCGGACAGGGCCCTACGAGCAGTACTTC | CTISSRTGPYEQYF
. | TRBJ1-5 | TRBV10-3 | . | TGTGCCATCAGTGAGCGGGGAGCTATTCAGCCCCAGCATTTC | CAISERGAIQPQHF
once | TRBJ2-1 | TRBV11-2 | . | TGTGCCAGCAGCTTGTCGTGGTTCGATAATGAGCAATTCTTC | CASSLSWFDNEQFF
many | TRBJ1-2 | TRBV5-1 | . | TGCGCCAGCGCTACTTCGGGACAAGACTATGGCTACACCTTC | CASATSGQDYGYTF
. | TRBJ2-1 | TRBV6-5 | . | TGTGCCAGCAGTTACTCTCTGGTGGGAGAGAACTACAATGAGCAGCTCTTC | CASSYSLVGENYNEQLF